This T cell receptor (beta chain) stems from a study of blood T cell repertoires in COVID-19. The CDR3 runs 16 residues. V was pared by 0 bases and J by 7 bases, with 3 bases of the junction left unmatched. Germline V gives CDR1 SGHTA, CDR2 FQGNSA. All enrollees were roughly 18 to 100 years old and from 25 or so US areas. Generated by immunoSEQ multiplex PCR, the TCRdb table keeps only in-frame clones and is missing some. The table includes around 250,000 clones, 75% to 95% detected once. Sequenced material: PBMCs or T cells enriched from blood (not recorded which). This chain uses TRBV7-2 with TRBJ2-1; 13 nucleotides agree with TRBD2. This TCR derives from a middle-aged man who had been exposed to COVID-19. The CDR3 nucleotides read TGTGCCAGCAGCTTAGCCCCGGGACTAGCGGGGAATGAGCAGTTCTTC. Protein sequence: CASSLAPGLAGNEQFF.